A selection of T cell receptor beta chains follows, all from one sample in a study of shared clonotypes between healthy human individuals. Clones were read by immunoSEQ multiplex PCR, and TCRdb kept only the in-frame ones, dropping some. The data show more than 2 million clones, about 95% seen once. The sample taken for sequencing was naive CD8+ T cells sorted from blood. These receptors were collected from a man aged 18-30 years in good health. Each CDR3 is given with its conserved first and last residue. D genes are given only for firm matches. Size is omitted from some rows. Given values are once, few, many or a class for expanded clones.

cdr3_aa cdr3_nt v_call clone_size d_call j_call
CASSGWDSPRQPNYGYTF TGTGCCAGCAGTGGGTGGGACAGCCCCAGACAACCTAACTATGGCTACACCTTC TRBV6-1 . TRBD1 TRBJ1-2
CASSQGYGYTF TGTGCCAGCAGCCAGGGCTATGGCTACACCTTC TRBV6-5 . . TRBJ1-2
CATSRVRNTGELFF TGTGCCACCAGCAGAGTCAGGAACACCGGGGAGCTGTTTTTT TRBV15 . . TRBJ2-2
CASSPTGVNTEAFF TGTGCCAGCAGCCCGACAGGGGTGAACACTGAAGCTTTCTTT TRBV11-1 . TRBD1 TRBJ1-1
CASSPTGSQAFF TGTGCCAGCAGCCCTACGGGGAGCCAAGCTTTCTTT TRBV13 . . TRBJ1-1
CASSEAAGHPLYGYTF TGTGCCAGCAGTGAAGCGGCGGGACATCCCTTATATGGCTACACCTTC TRBV6-1 . . TRBJ1-2
CASSSGLAEPTDTQYF TGTGCCAGCAGCTCGGGACTAGCGGAACCCACAGATACGCAGTATTTT TRBV7-9 . TRBD2 TRBJ2-3
CATDTKSGSENEQFF TGTGCCACCGATACGAAGAGCGGGAGCGAGAATGAGCAGTTCTTC TRBV7-9 . TRBD2 TRBJ2-1
CASSSEANLIKGSYEQYF TGCGCCAGCAGCTCGGAGGCGAATCTAATTAAGGGCTCCTACGAGCAGTACTTC TRBV5-1 . . TRBJ2-7
CAWSVGTESDYGYTF TGTGCCTGGAGTGTGGGGACCGAATCCGACTATGGCTACACCTTC TRBV30 . . TRBJ1-2
CASSAGPNAGTLYEQYF TGCGCCAGCAGTGCGGGACCCAACGCCGGAACACTCTACGAGCAGTACTTC TRBV10-1 . . TRBJ2-7
CASSYTLDTQYF TGTGCCAGCAGTTATACTCTAGATACGCAGTATTTT TRBV6-6 . . TRBJ2-3
CASSLVGGTSGRESDTQYF TGTGCCAGCAGCTTAGTAGGGGGGACTAGCGGGAGGGAATCAGATACGCAGTATTTT TRBV7-8 . TRBD2 TRBJ2-3
CSVESGTIEAFF TGCAGCGTTGAATCGGGGACCATTGAAGCTTTCTTT TRBV29-1 . . TRBJ1-1
CASSDSGSTDTQYF TGTGCCAGCAGCGATAGCGGGAGCACAGATACGCAGTATTTT TRBV9 . TRBD2 TRBJ2-3
CASRTGAYGYTF TGTGCCAGCAGGACAGGGGCCTATGGCTACACCTTC TRBV27 . TRBD1 TRBJ1-2
CASSHKQVAAYEQYF TGTGCCAGCAGCCATAAACAGGTGGCCGCCTACGAGCAGTACTTC TRBV7-9 . . TRBJ2-7
CAWDRGLGNSPLHF TGTGCCTGGGACAGGGGGCTTGGTAATTCACCCCTCCACTTT TRBV30 once TRBD1 TRBJ1-6
CASSVREDYGYTF TGCGCCAGCAGCGTGAGGGAGGACTATGGCTACACCTTC TRBV5-1 few . TRBJ1-2
CASSTGGSYNEQFF TGTGCCAGCAGCACAGGGGGATCCTACAATGAGCAGTTCTTC TRBV9 . TRBD1 TRBJ2-1
CASSPFPGPSSYEQYF TGCGCCAGCAGCCCGTTCCCAGGGCCTAGCTCCTACGAGCAGTACTTC TRBV5-1 . . TRBJ2-7
CASSLGGQGSNEKLFF TGTGCCAGCAGCTTAGGTGGACAGGGGAGTAATGAAAAACTGTTTTTT TRBV7-9 . TRBD1 TRBJ1-4
CASSEAEGLSYEQYF TGTGCCAGCAGTGAAGCGGAGGGCCTATCCTACGAGCAGTACTTC TRBV6-1 . . TRBJ2-7
CASSRLGTGAKEQYF TGTGCCAGCAGCCGACTCGGGACTGGGGCTAAAGAGCAGTACTTC TRBV7-3 . . TRBJ2-7
CATSSTREGTGELFF TGTGCCACCAGCAGTACAAGGGAAGGGACCGGGGAGCTGTTTTTT TRBV15 once . TRBJ2-2
CASSGDRVRTEAFF TGTGCCAGCAGCGGAGACAGGGTGAGGACTGAAGCTTTCTTT TRBV7-8 . TRBD1 TRBJ1-1
CASSLGPDAEAFF TGTGCCAGCAGCTTAGGCCCTGACGCTGAAGCTTTCTTT TRBV7-9 . . TRBJ1-1
CSALKLWETSGYQETQYF TGCAGCGCCTTGAAACTGTGGGAGACTAGCGGATACCAAGAGACCCAGTACTTC TRBV29-1 . TRBD2 TRBJ2-5
CASSQVLMGSMGGELFF TGCGCCAGCAGCCAAGTGTTAATGGGGAGTATGGGCGGGGAGCTGTTTTTT TRBV4-3 . . TRBJ2-2
CASSLEVNDIQYF TGTGCCAGCAGCTTAGAGGTAAACGACATTCAGTACTTC TRBV11-2 . . TRBJ2-4
CASSLGGGQPQHF TGCGCCAGCAGCTTGGGAGGCGGGCAGCCCCAGCATTTT TRBV5-1 . . TRBJ1-5
CASSIISGTSNEQFF TGTGCCAGTAGTATAATTAGTGGGACTAGCAATGAGCAGTTCTTC TRBV19 . TRBD2 TRBJ2-1
CASSSGHFNTDTQYF TGTGCCAGCAGTTCGGGACACTTTAACACAGATACGCAGTATTTT TRBV2 . . TRBJ2-3
CASSLWGYEQYF TGCGCCAGCAGCTTGTGGGGCTACGAGCAGTACTTC TRBV5-1 once . TRBJ2-7
CASSVDNRNTQYF TGTGCCAGCAGCGTAGACAATAGGAATACGCAGTATTTT TRBV9 . . TRBJ2-3
CAWSVSGNEQYF TGTGCCTGGAGTGTTAGTGGGAACGAGCAGTACTTC TRBV30 . . TRBJ2-7
CASTAGGLGTEAFF TGTGCCAGCACCGCTGGAGGATTGGGCACTGAAGCTTTCTTT TRBV27 . . TRBJ1-1
CSVKTGGFYNEQFF TGCAGCGTTAAAACAGGGGGCTTCTACAATGAGCAGTTCTTC TRBV29-1 . TRBD1 TRBJ2-1
CASSLGTNEQFF TGTGCCAGCAGCCTCGGGACAAATGAGCAGTTCTTC TRBV6-6 . . TRBJ2-1